This TCR beta chain comes out of a study of pediatric ulcerative colitis. The table came from immunoSEQ multiplex PCR; TCRdb's copy has only in-frame clones and leaves some out. The sample consists of around 64,000 clones, 86% of them appearing once. V lost 0 bases and J lost 4; bases outside the gene matches: 4. The CDR3 is 16 amino acids. CDR1 is SGHRS and CDR2 is YFSETQ in the germline V gene. The sample taken for sequencing was blood. The V call is TRBV5-1, the J call TRBJ2-2; TRBD1 aligns across 9 bases. This receptor was taken from a boy under 18 with severe ulcerative colitis. CDR3 amino acids: CASSLDRGRITGELFF. The CDR3, as DNA: TGCGCCAGCAGCTTGGACAGGGGGCGTATCACCGGGGAGCTGTTTTTT.